This T cell receptor (beta chain) was identified during a study of blood T cell repertoires in COVID-19. Overall study: The United States, Italy and Spain provided the acute and convalescent COVID-19 samples. T cells, B-cell-depleted T cells, or PBMCs supplied cDNA or gDNA.

In the study's own analysis: Using reference gene primer amplification, nucleated cell counts were estimated. Clones were read by immunoSEQ multiplex PCR, and TCRdb kept only the in-frame ones, dropping some. Clone size and V and J calls were adopted from that table, with D and trimming inferred from the DNA. The repertoire has over 250,000 clones, 75% to 90% of them found once; the top ten carry 8% to 13%. Trimming removed 8 bases at V and 1 base at J, with 11 bases between. Germline lookup yields CDR1 MNHEY and CDR2 SVGAGI. The CDR3 extends over 13 amino acids. This clone came up once. The chain joins TRBV6-5 to TRBJ1-1; D perhaps matches TRBD1 (6 bases). The receptor was derived from an older woman with acute or convalescent COVID-19. Sequencing used peripheral blood. CDR3 sequence: CASEDSSNTEAFF. For the CDR3, the DNA is TGTGCCAGCGAGGACAGTTCGAACACTGAAGCTTTCTTT.